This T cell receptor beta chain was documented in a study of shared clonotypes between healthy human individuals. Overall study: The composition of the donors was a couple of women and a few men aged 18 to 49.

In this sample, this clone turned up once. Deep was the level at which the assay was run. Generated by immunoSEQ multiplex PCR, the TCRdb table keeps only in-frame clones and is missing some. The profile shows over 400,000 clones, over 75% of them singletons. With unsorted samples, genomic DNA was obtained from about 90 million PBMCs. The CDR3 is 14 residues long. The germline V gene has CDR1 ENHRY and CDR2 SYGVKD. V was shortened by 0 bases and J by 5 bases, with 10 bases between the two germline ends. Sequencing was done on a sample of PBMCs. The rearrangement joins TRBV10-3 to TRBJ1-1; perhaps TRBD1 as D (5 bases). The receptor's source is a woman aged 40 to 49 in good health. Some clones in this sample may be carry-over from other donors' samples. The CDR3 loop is CAISESTGETEAFF. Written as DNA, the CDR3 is TGTGCCATCAGTGAGTCAACAGGTGAAACTGAAGCTTTCTTT.